The 21 T cell receptor beta chains given below trace back to one sample, sequenced in a study of T cell responses to AZD1222 COVID-19 vaccine. The protocol was immunoSEQ multiplex PCR, while the TCRdb copy is restricted to in-frame clones and leaves out a portion. Of about 56,000 clones in the sample, approximately 83% are singletons; the top ten hold approximately 15%. Sequenced here: peripheral blood, sampled on day 0 of AZD1222 vaccination. The receptors shown here come from an adult in good health.

This clone was picked up one time. The CDR3 loop is CASSSRSLYGYTF. The CDR3 DNA is TGTGCCAGCAGTTCTAGGTCACTGTATGGCTACACCTTC. The chain combines TRBV27 with TRBJ1-2; D remains ambiguous. Trimming stripped 4 bases from V and 5 bases from J, with 11 bases between. Germline-derived CDR1 and CDR2 are MNHEY and SMNVEV (reference sequence). There are 13 residues in the CDR3.

V is TRBV4-3 and J is TRBJ2-1; D is unclear. The CDR3 has 13 amino acids. The V gene's germline CDR1 is LGHNA and CDR2 YSLEER. Trimming shortened V by 3 bases and J by 5 bases, and 8 bases separated the two germline ends. CDR3 coding DNA: TGCGCCAGCAGCCATAATGAAAACAATGAGCAGTTCTTC. Translation gives CASSHNENNEQFF.

The V gene is TRBV7-2, the J gene TRBJ1-6; a weak D match, TRBD1 (5 bases). The germline CDR1 and CDR2 sequences are SGHTA and FQGNSA. The germline V and J ends were trimmed by 6 bases and 10 bases, with 13 bases remaining between them. The CDR3 has 13 residues. Written as DNA, the CDR3 is TGTGCCAGCAGGGGGCAGTTCGACTCACCCCTCCACTTT. Its translation is CASRGQFDSPLHF.

J is TRBJ2-5 and V is TRBV7-3; D is unclear. This CDR3 has 15 amino acids. V was clipped by 2 bases and J by 1 base, with 11 bases between them. Germline values: CDR1 SGHTA, CDR2 FQGTGA. Here the CDR3 reads CASSLSGQTQETQYF. The DNA for the CDR3 is TGTGCCAGCAGCTTATCGGGTCAGACCCAAGAGACCCAGTACTTC.

CDR3 DNA: TGTGCCAGCAGTGAAGCCGCGACAGGAGGCTACGAGCAGTACTTC. Translation gives CASSEAATGGYEQYF. The J gene is TRBJ2-7, the V gene TRBV2; possibly TRBD1 for D (6 bases). Trimming took 0 bases from V and 3 from J, leaving 12 bases between them. Germline-derived CDR1 and CDR2 are SNHLY and FYNNEI. This CDR3 contains 15 residues.

This chain links TRBV18 with TRBJ2-7; 7 bases match TRBD2. CDR3 length: 14 amino acids. The trim removed 6 bases at V and 7 bases at J, leaving 12 bases unmatched. Germline values: CDR1 KGHSH, CDR2 LQKENI. The DNA for the CDR3 is TGTGCCAGCTCGCGGGACTACCCGCTACAAGAGCAGTACTTC. Protein: CASSRDYPLQEQYF.

This chain uses TRBV4-2 with TRBJ1-4; D not resolved. Germline-derived CDR1 and CDR2 are LGHNA and YNFKEQ. The CDR3 has 15 residues. The V end was cut by 0 bases, the J end by 3 bases, with 8 bases between. Written as DNA, the CDR3 is TGTGCCAGCAGCCAAGATACGAACTCTAATGAAAAACTGTTTTTT. As protein: CASSQDTNSNEKLFF.

This chain uses TRBV11-3 with TRBJ2-7, with a possible D match to TRBD1 (7 bases). This CDR3 has 16 amino acids. Between the trimmed V and J ends, which lost 6 bases and 1 base, there was a span of 19 bases. The germline gives CDR1 SGHNT, CDR2 YENEEA. DNA for the CDR3: TGTGCCAGCAGTAATGGGGGGCGGACAGGTTCCTACGAGCAGTACTTC. It specifies CASSNGGRTGSYEQYF. Supplemented by reference TRBV11-3 and TRBJ2-7, the full variable domain reads EAGVVQSPRYKIIEKKQPVAFWCNPISGHNTLYWYLQNLGQGPELLIRYENEEAVDDSQLPKDRFSAERLKGVDSTLKIQPAELGDSAVYLCASSNGGRTGSYEQYFGPGTRLTVT.

The rearrangement joins TRBV19 to TRBJ1-2; no clear D gene. The CDR3 is 15 residues long. Germline V CDR1 and CDR2: LNHDA, SQIVND (reference sequence). V was clipped by 2 bases and J by 5 bases, with 15 bases between them. The CDR3 here is CASSITHTGRYGYTF. The CDR3 region has the DNA TGTGCCAGTAGTATAACCCACACGGGGAGATATGGCTACACCTTC.

This chain uses TRBV7-9 with TRBJ1-2; tentatively, D is TRBD1 (6 bases). Germline CDR1 reads SEHNR; CDR2 reads FQNEAQ (reference sequence). The CDR3 has 12 amino acids. V gave up 7 bases and J gave up 5 bases, with 11 bases separating them. The CDR3 protein is CASTTGSYGYTF. CDR3 coding DNA: TGTGCCAGCACCACAGGGTCGTATGGCTACACCTTC.

CDR3 residues: CASSLLGGVITEAFF. CDR3 sequence (DNA): TGTGCCAGCAGTTTGTTAGGGGGCGTCATTACTGAAGCTTTCTTT. V usage is TRBV27 and J usage is TRBJ1-1, with TRBD1 matching 7 bases. The CDR3 is 15 amino acids. Germline V gene data show CDR1 as MNHEY and CDR2 as SMNVEV (reference sequence). After removal of 3 bases from V and 5 bases from J, the junction contained 9 bases not matched to a gene.

This clone was seen only once. The genes are TRBV27 and TRBJ1-2, with no clear D. V lost 0 bases and J 8 bases, leaving 7 bases between the germline ends. The CDR3 is made up of 12 amino acids. The germline gives CDR1 MNHEY, CDR2 SMNVEV (reference sequence). The CDR3, as DNA: TGTGCCAGCAGTTTATCCGGCGACGGCTACACCTTC. Protein: CASSLSGDGYTF.

This chain links TRBV7-2 with TRBJ2-3; 9 nucleotides align to TRBD2. J was trimmed by 1 base and V by 3 bases; bases with no gene match: 5. The CDR3 is 16 amino acids. Germline CDR1 reads SGHTA; CDR2 reads FQGNSA. The CDR3 nucleotides read TGTGCCAGCAGCTTCCGTAGCGGGAGAGGCACAGATACGCAGTATTTT. Protein: CASSFRSGRGTDTQYF. The complete variable domain, with remaining parts taken from reference TRBV7-2 and TRBJ2-3, reads GAGVSQSPSNKVTEKGKDVELRCDPISGHTALYWYRQSLGQGLEFLIYFQGNSAPDKSGLPSDRFSAERTGGSVSTLTIQRTQQEDSAVYLCASSFRSGRGTDTQYFGPGTRLTVL.

This chain joins TRBV19 and TRBJ2-7; a possible D gene is TRBD2 (6 bases). V was clipped by 6 bases and J by 2 bases, with 14 bases between them. This CDR3 has 14 amino acids. The germline CDR1 and CDR2 sequences are LNHDA and SQIVND (reference sequence). The CDR3 nucleotides are TGTGCCAGTAGCCGGGAGAGCTTTACCTACGAGCAGTACTTC. As protein: CASSRESFTYEQYF.

This chain connects TRBV6-5 to TRBJ1-1; D possibly corresponds to TRBD1 (5 bases). CDR3 length: 15 amino acids. Germline CDR1 and CDR2: MNHEY and SVGAGI. V shed 0 bases and J shed 5 bases, with 13 bases lying between them. The CDR3, as DNA: TGTGCCAGCAGTTACTCGGACACCCTGGGGACTGAAGCTTTCTTT. Its translation is CASSYSDTLGTEAFF.

The chain is built from TRBV6-5 and TRBJ1-1; D remains ambiguous. The CDR3 totals 14 residues. Germline CDR1 MNHEY, CDR2 SVGAGI. V was clipped by 6 bases and J by 3 bases, with 14 bases between them. In nucleotides, the CDR3 is TGTGCCAGCAGCACCCCGGGGTTGTACACTGAAGCTTTCTTT. Its protein product is CASSTPGLYTEAFF.

The genes are TRBV13 and TRBJ2-1; the match to TRBD1 covers 8 bases. Germline loops: CDR1 PRHDT, CDR2 FYEKMQ (reference sequence). The CDR3 covers 18 residues. V trimming: 5 bases; J trimming: 0 bases; junction bases outside the gene matches: 12. CDR3 in amino acids: CASSPKTGVYSSYNEQFF. CDR3 DNA sequence: TGTGCCAGCAGCCCAAAGACAGGGGTCTACAGCTCCTACAATGAGCAGTTCTTC.

The V call is TRBV10-3, the J call TRBJ1-5, with D unclear. Trimming cost V 0 bases and J 5 bases, with 11 bases left between them. CDR1 is ENHRY and CDR2 is SYGVKD in the germline V gene. The CDR3 runs 15 residues. The CDR3 protein is CAISESSRSHQPQHF. CDR3 DNA sequence: TGTGCCATCAGTGAGTCGTCGCGGAGTCATCAGCCCCAGCATTTT.

Here the CDR3 reads CASSVGSNQPQHF. In DNA form, the CDR3 reads TGTGCCAGCAGTGTGGGGAGCAATCAGCCCCAGCATTTT. V and J are TRBV7-9 and TRBJ1-5, with D hard to call. CDR1 and CDR2 from the germline V gene are SEHNR and FQNEAQ (reference sequence). V lost 6 bases and J lost 1, with 7 bases in between. The CDR3 is 13 residues long.

Only a few counts were recorded for this clone. The chain joins TRBV9 to TRBJ1-2; 9 bases are a match to TRBD1. Germline CDR1 and CDR2: SGDLS and YYNGEE. This CDR3 comprises 16 residues. The J segment lost 6 bases and the V segment lost 0 bases, leaving 9 bases of the junction unmatched. The CDR3: CASSVAIPGQGNGYTF. In nucleotides, the CDR3 is TGTGCCAGCAGCGTAGCGATTCCGGGACAGGGCAATGGCTACACCTTC.

This chain uses TRBV28 with TRBJ2-2; TRBD2 aligns across 13 bases. The V gene's germline CDR1 is MDHEN and CDR2 SYDVKM. This CDR3 comprises 15 residues. V lost 8 bases to trimming and J lost 6 bases; unmatched junction nucleotides: 6. Here the CDR3 reads CASQLAGGPSGELFF. The CDR3 nucleotides read TGTGCCAGCCAACTAGCGGGAGGGCCATCCGGGGAGCTGTTTTTT. The full variable domain, rest sourced from reference TRBV28 and TRBJ2-2, is DVKVTQSSRYLVKRTGEKVFLECVQDMDHENMFWYRQDPGLGLRLIYFSYDVKMKEKGDIPEGYSVSREKKERFSLILESASTNQTSMYLCASQLAGGPSGELFFGEGSRLTVL.